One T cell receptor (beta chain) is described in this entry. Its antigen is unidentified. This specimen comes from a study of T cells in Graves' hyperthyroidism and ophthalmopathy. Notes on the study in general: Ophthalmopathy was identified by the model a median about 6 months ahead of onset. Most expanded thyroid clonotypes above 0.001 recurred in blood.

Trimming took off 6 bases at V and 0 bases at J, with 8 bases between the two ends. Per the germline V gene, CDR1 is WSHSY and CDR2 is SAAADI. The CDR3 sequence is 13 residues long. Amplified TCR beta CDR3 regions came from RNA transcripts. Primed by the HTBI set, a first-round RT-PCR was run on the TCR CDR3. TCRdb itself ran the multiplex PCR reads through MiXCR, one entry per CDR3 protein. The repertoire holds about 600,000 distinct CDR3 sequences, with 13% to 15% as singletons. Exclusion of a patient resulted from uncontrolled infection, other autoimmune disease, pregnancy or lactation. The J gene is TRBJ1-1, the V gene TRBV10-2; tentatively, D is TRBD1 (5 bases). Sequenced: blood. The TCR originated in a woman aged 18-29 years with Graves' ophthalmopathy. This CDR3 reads CASRTVLNTEAFF. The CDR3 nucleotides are TGCGCCAGCAGGACAGTTTTGAACACTGAAGCTTTCTTT.